The rows below give T cell receptor beta chains drawn from one sample of a study of blood T cells in healthy people across ages. TCRdb reprocessed the 5' RACE reads via MiXCR and lists one record per CDR3 protein. The sample holds more than 450,000 distinct CDR3 sequences, about 29% seen once. The same specimen was also included in a second study, on T cells of mothers and their children.

The material sequenced was blood. The origin of the receptors is a boy aged 2-9 years in good health. Both conserved end residues are part of each CDR3. The order of the fields is CDR3 length, J gene, clone size, D gene, V gene, CDR3 DNA, CDR3 protein. The D gene is left open where the match is weak. Size values are once, few and many counts, or a class for expanded clones, and some rows have none.

length: 13
J: TRBJ2-1
size: -
D: -
V: TRBV12-3/TRBV12-4
DNA: TGTGCCAGCAGTTTTACTAGGTATAATGAGCAGTTCTTC
CDR3: CASSFTRYNEQFF

length: 14
J: TRBJ2-7
size: few
D: -
V: TRBV18
DNA: TGTGCCAGCTCACCACGGACAGTTTCCGACGAGCAGTACTTC
CDR3: CASSPRTVSDEQYF

length: 14
J: TRBJ1-1
size: -
D: -
V: TRBV12-3/TRBV12-4
DNA: TGTGCCAGCAGTTTACCAATAAGCGGCACTGAAGCTTTCTTT
CDR3: CASSLPISGTEAFF

length: 15
J: TRBJ2-7
size: few
D: TRBD2
V: TRBV20-1
DNA: TGCAGTGCTAGAGACCTAGCGGGAGTGAGTAACGAGCAGTACTTC
CDR3: CSARDLAGVSNEQYF

length: 11
J: TRBJ1-2
size: -
D: -
V: TRBV29-1
DNA: TGCAGCGTTGAGTTGGGATATGGCTACACCTTC
CDR3: CSVELGYGYTF

length: 17
J: TRBJ2-3
size: few
D: -
V: TRBV5-1
DNA: TGCGCCAGCAGCCCCCGACACCCGACAGCCGGCACAGATACGCAGTATTTT
CDR3: CASSPRHPTAGTDTQYF

length: 17
J: TRBJ2-5
size: -
D: -
V: TRBV7-8
DNA: TGTGCCAGCAGCCGGGGGTCAAGCGGGTGGTACCAAGAGACCCAGTACTTC
CDR3: CASSRGSSGWYQETQYF

length: 13
J: TRBJ1-2
size: once
D: -
V: TRBV20-1
DNA: TGCAGTGCTCCTCCGGGGGACCTTAGTGGCTACACCTTC
CDR3: CSAPPGDLSGYTF

length: 14
J: TRBJ2-5
size: few
D: -
V: TRBV28
DNA: TGTGCCAGCAGTTCCCCCGGGGCTGAGGAGACCCAGTACTTC
CDR3: CASSSPGAEETQYF

length: 13
J: TRBJ1-2
size: -
D: -
V: TRBV4-3
DNA: TGCGCCAGCAGCCTCCGAAGCGGCTATGGCTACACCTTC
CDR3: CASSLRSGYGYTF

length: 13
J: TRBJ1-1
size: -
D: -
V: TRBV5-5
DNA: TGTGCCAGCAGCCTCGAGGGTGTGGGAAGGGCTTTCTTT
CDR3: CASSLEGVGRAFF

length: 14
J: TRBJ2-7
size: few
D: TRBD1
V: TRBV7-9
DNA: TGTGCCAGCAGCCCTCGACAGGGGGCCTACGAGCAGTACTTC
CDR3: CASSPRQGAYEQYF

length: 13
J: TRBJ2-7
size: -
D: -
V: TRBV12-3/TRBV12-4
DNA: TGTGCCAGCAGCCCTTTTGGGATTTACGAGCAGTACTTC
CDR3: CASSPFGIYEQYF

length: 15
J: TRBJ1-2
size: -
D: -
V: TRBV20-1
DNA: TGCAGTGCTAGCGGGAGCCCGGGGGCGGACTATGGCTACACCTTC
CDR3: CSASGSPGADYGYTF

length: 11
J: TRBJ2-7
size: -
D: -
V: TRBV29-1
DNA: TGCAGCGCTTCATCCTCCTACGAGCAGTACTTC
CDR3: CSASSSYEQYF

length: 16
J: TRBJ2-4
size: -
D: TRBD2
V: TRBV14
DNA: TGTGCCAGCAGCCCTGCCTCAGCGGGAGGTTGGAACATTCAGTACTTC
CDR3: CASSPASAGGWNIQYF

length: 12
J: TRBJ1-2
size: -
D: TRBD1
V: TRBV12-3/TRBV12-4
DNA: TGTGCCAGCAGTAAGGACAGGGGTGGCTACACCTTC
CDR3: CASSKDRGGYTF

length: 12
J: TRBJ2-1
size: few
D: -
V: TRBV6-6
DNA: TGTGCCAGCGCCCTGACATACAATGAGCAGTTCTTC
CDR3: CASALTYNEQFF

length: 17
J: TRBJ2-5
size: -
D: -
V: TRBV7-9
DNA: TGTGCCAGCAGCTTAGCGCCCGGGACAGGACCTACGCGGGAGCAGTACTTC
CDR3: CASSLAPGTGPTREQYF

length: 15
J: TRBJ2-2
size: -
D: -
V: TRBV5-1
DNA: TGCGCCAGCAGCTTGAGCAGGGGTGCCACCGGGGCGCTGTTTTTT
CDR3: CASSLSRGATGALFF

length: 13
J: TRBJ2-5
size: many
D: -
V: TRBV14
DNA: TGTGCCAGCAGCCAAGAATTAGCGGAGACCCAGTACTTC
CDR3: CASSQELAETQYF

length: 18
J: TRBJ2-4
size: few
D: TRBD2
V: TRBV5-1
DNA: TGCGCCAGCAGCTCCGGGACTAGCGGGGGTCTAGCCAAAAACATTCAGTACTTC
CDR3: CASSSGTSGGLAKNIQYF

length: 14
J: TRBJ2-7
size: few
D: -
V: TRBV9
DNA: TGTGCCAGCAGCGTAGATGGCGGTTCCTACGAGCAGTACTTC
CDR3: CASSVDGGSYEQYF

length: 15
J: TRBJ1-2
size: few
D: -
V: TRBV30
DNA: TGTGCCTGGGACTCTCTTCGCGGGGCCCCCGTGGGCTACACCTTC
CDR3: CAWDSLRGAPVGYTF

length: 15
J: TRBJ1-1
size: -
D: TRBD1
V: TRBV6-6
DNA: TGTGCCAGCAGGTCCGAGACAGGGTTGAACACTGAAGCTTTCTTT
CDR3: CASRSETGLNTEAFF

length: 19
J: TRBJ2-1
size: few
D: TRBD2
V: TRBV12-5
DNA: TGTGCTAGTGGTTTGAGGGGGTTGAGACTAGCGGGGGGATACAATGAGCAGTTCTTC
CDR3: CASGLRGLRLAGGYNEQFF

length: 13
J: TRBJ1-2
size: -
D: -
V: TRBV27
DNA: TGTGCCAGCAGTCCGGGACACTTTTATGGCTACACCTTC
CDR3: CASSPGHFYGYTF

length: 13
J: TRBJ1-1
size: few
D: -
V: TRBV14
DNA: TGTGCCAGCAGCCAAGGGGTGAGGACTGAAGCTTTCTTT
CDR3: CASSQGVRTEAFF

length: 15
J: TRBJ2-3
size: few
D: -
V: TRBV7-9
DNA: TGTGCCAGCAGCTTAGTGACCGGGCAGGTAGATACGCAGTATTTT
CDR3: CASSLVTGQVDTQYF

length: 12
J: TRBJ1-2
size: -
D: -
V: TRBV6-5
DNA: TGTGCCAGCACTAGGGACACCTATGGCTACACCTTC
CDR3: CASTRDTYGYTF

length: 13
J: TRBJ2-7
size: -
D: -
V: TRBV20-1
DNA: TGCAGTGCTGCTACCGTGGGCTACTACGAGCAGTACTTC
CDR3: CSAATVGYYEQYF

length: 14
J: TRBJ2-5
size: few
D: TRBD1
V: TRBV12-3/TRBV12-4
DNA: TGTGCCAGCAGCCGGACAGGGGGCAGGGAGACCCAGTACTTC
CDR3: CASSRTGGRETQYF

length: 16
J: TRBJ2-5
size: -
D: -
V: TRBV7-9
DNA: TGTGCCAGCAGCTCACCGGACCCACAGAGCCAAGAGACCCAGTACTTC
CDR3: CASSSPDPQSQETQYF

length: 14
J: TRBJ1-3
size: -
D: -
V: TRBV6-6
DNA: TGTGCCAGCAGTTACGAGGGAATTTCGAACACCATATATTTT
CDR3: CASSYEGISNTIYF

length: 14
J: TRBJ2-5
size: -
D: TRBD1
V: TRBV11-2
DNA: TGTGCCAGCAGCCCACAGGGGTCCGAGGAGACCCAGTACTTC
CDR3: CASSPQGSEETQYF

length: 14
J: TRBJ2-1
size: few
D: -
V: TRBV20-1
DNA: TGCAGTGCTAGAAAGGAGGATTCCTACAATGAGCAGTTCTTC
CDR3: CSARKEDSYNEQFF

length: 14
J: TRBJ2-4
size: -
D: -
V: TRBV9
DNA: TGTGCCAGCAGCGTGGGGAGCTCCAAAAACATTCAGTACTTC
CDR3: CASSVGSSKNIQYF

length: 14
J: TRBJ2-6
size: few
D: -
V: TRBV3-1
DNA: TGTGCCAGCAGCCAAGATGGTGGGGCCAACGTCCTGACTTTC
CDR3: CASSQDGGANVLTF

length: 18
J: TRBJ2-1
size: few
D: TRBD2
V: TRBV27
DNA: TGTGCCAGCAGTCCGATTTTTCCAGCGGGGGGGCCCCACAATGAGCAGTTCTTC
CDR3: CASSPIFPAGGPHNEQFF

length: 13
J: TRBJ2-5
size: few
D: TRBD1
V: TRBV5-1
DNA: TGCGCCAGCATCGGACAGGACCAAGAGACCCAGTACTTC
CDR3: CASIGQDQETQYF

length: 14
J: TRBJ1-2
size: few
D: -
V: TRBV4-2
DNA: TGTGCCAGCAGCCAACCTAAAGCGTCCCGGGGCTACACCTTC
CDR3: CASSQPKASRGYTF

length: 16
J: TRBJ2-5
size: -
D: -
V: TRBV6-6
DNA: TGTGCCAGCAGTTATAGAAGGTCAGGCCTTCAAGAGACCCAGTACTTC
CDR3: CASSYRRSGLQETQYF

length: 16
J: TRBJ2-5
size: -
D: TRBD2
V: TRBV14
DNA: TGTGCCAGCAGCCAAGTCACTAGCGGGCCTCAAGAGACCCAGTACTTC
CDR3: CASSQVTSGPQETQYF

length: 15
J: TRBJ2-5
size: few
D: TRBD2
V: TRBV12-5
DNA: TGTGCTAGTGGTTTGATGAGCGGGAGGGCCGGGACCCAGTACTTC
CDR3: CASGLMSGRAGTQYF

length: 15
J: TRBJ2-1
size: few
D: TRBD2
V: TRBV7-2
DNA: TGTGCCAGCAGCTTAGGACTAGCGGCTTGGGATGAGCAGTTCTTC
CDR3: CASSLGLAAWDEQFF

length: 15
J: TRBJ2-5
size: few
D: TRBD2
V: TRBV7-2
DNA: TGTGCCAGCAGCTTGAAAAGCGGGGGGAAAGAGACCCAGTACTTC
CDR3: CASSLKSGGKETQYF